Listed below are T cell receptor beta chains from one sample, sequenced in a study of T cell responses to AZD1222 COVID-19 vaccine. The protocol was immunoSEQ multiplex PCR, while the TCRdb copy is restricted to in-frame clones and leaves out a portion. The data contain around 94,000 clones, about 86% of them seen just once; the ten biggest clones take up about 5%. The source was peripheral blood, collected on day 0 of AZD1222 vaccination. These receptors were taken from an adult in good health. CDR3s include the opening cysteine and the closing phenylalanine or tryptophan. D genes are given only for firm matches. The listing skips clone size in some rows; elsewhere it reads once, few, many or a size class.

J gene,clone size,D gene,V gene,CDR3 DNA,CDR3 protein
TRBJ1-6,-,TRBD1,TRBV4-3,TGCGCCAGCAGCCCTCGCCCAGACAGGGTCCGCGGGGATTCACCCCTCCACTTT,CASSPRPDRVRGDSPLHF
TRBJ1-1,-,-,TRBV19,TGTGCCAGTAGTAGGGTTTGGAGTAACACTGAAGCTTTCTTT,CASSRVWSNTEAFF
TRBJ1-4,few,TRBD1,TRBV7-8,TGTGCCAGCAGCTTAGTGGGACAGGGGAGAAAACTGTTTTTT,CASSLVGQGRKLFF
TRBJ1-6,-,-,TRBV27,TGTGCCAGCAGTTTAATTCGTAATTCACCCCTCCACTTT,CASSLIRNSPLHF
TRBJ2-7,few,-,TRBV10-3,TGTGCCATCAGTCCCGAGGTTGGGGAGCAGTACTTC,CAISPEVGEQYF
TRBJ1-3,few,-,TRBV18,TGTGCCAGCTCACCGTACCCCGGGGGCGCTCTCTCGGGAAACACCATATATTTT,CASSPYPGGALSGNTIYF
TRBJ2-1,-,-,TRBV7-2,TGTGCCAGCAGTTTTAAGGACCTCTCCTACAATGAGCAGTTCTTC,CASSFKDLSYNEQFF
TRBJ2-1,few,TRBD2,TRBV9,TGTGCCAGCAGTCCCATAGCGGGAGTCAATGAGCAGTTCTTC,CASSPIAGVNEQFF
TRBJ2-3,-,-,TRBV5-5,TGTGCCAGCAGCTTGGAGTCGGCAGATACGCAGTATTTT,CASSLESADTQYF
TRBJ1-1,-,TRBD1,TRBV2,TGTGCCAGCAAGCCAGGGGGTGCTGAAGCTTTCTTT,CASKPGGAEAFF
TRBJ2-7,-,-,TRBV2,TGTGCCAGCAGTTCCTACGGCGGACTCTACGAGCAGTACTTC,CASSSYGGLYEQYF
TRBJ2-2,-,TRBD2,TRBV15,TGTGCCACCAGCGGTGGGACTAGCGGGACCGGGGAGCTGTTTTTT,CATSGGTSGTGELFF
TRBJ1-5,-,-,TRBV7-2,TGTGCCAGCAGCTCGTCGACTCGCCTTAGCAATCAGCCCCAGCATTTT,CASSSSTRLSNQPQHF
TRBJ2-3,-,TRBD2,TRBV29-1,TGCAGCGCAAAAGTAAGCGGGGCTAGCACAGATACGCAGTATTTT,CSAKVSGASTDTQYF